The present T cell receptor (beta chain) was sequenced within a study of blood T cells in healthy people across ages. Next came a second PCR, run for about 6 to 12 cycles, which used a sample-barcoded 5' primer along with a J-beta primer mix. Via MiXCR, TCRdb re-called the 5' RACE reads, giving one row per CDR3 protein. This sample carries around 800,000 distinct CDR3 sequences, about 55% of them seen once, and the ten largest clones take about 42%. Each donor gave approximately 9.5 milliliters of peripheral blood. Sequenced: blood. This TCR came from a man older than 75 in good health.

As DNA, the CDR3 is TGTGCCAGCGGGCAGGGTGGCGGTCAGCCCCAGCATTTT. It codes for CASGQGGGQPQHF. The rearrangement joins TRBV27 to TRBJ1-5; tentative D call: TRBD1 (5 bases). Trimming left V 8 bases short and J 6 bases short, with 14 bases between. The CDR3 is 13 amino acids. Germline V lookup: CDR1 MNHEY, CDR2 SMNVEV (reference sequence).